This TCR beta chain was recovered during a study of blood T cell repertoires in COVID-19 (TCRdb year 2020). About the full investigation: Collaborator samples came from the United States, Italy and Spain and covered acute and convalescent phases of COVID-19. The material from the prospective study consisted of cDNA or gDNA derived from T cells, B-cell-depleted T cells, or PBMCs. The dataset comprised deeply sampled blood TCRbeta repertoires from subjects exposed to, actively infected with, or recovered from COVID-19. The repertoires were made available in a free public database intended to serve as a resource for research on the immune response to SARS-CoV-2. The samples were drawn from the first 160 participants of the ongoing ImmuneRACE study and from 1,254 subjects provided by 6 global collaborators. A de-identified subject ID, COVID-19 status, age in years and sex were almost always included in the sample metadata. Where HLA class I and class II types were available, the types were taken from metadata supplied by the sample provider, not from assay-based typing.

The germline V gene specifies KGHSH as CDR1 and LQKENI as CDR2. V trim: 4 bases; J trim: 1 base; unmatched bases: 18. The CDR3, from cysteine to phenylalanine, totals 21 residues. The only DNA kept is the CDR3, 63 bases in frame from the first base. In Seattle, one collaborating source enrolled patients while the infection was active and tracked those patients longitudinally over the course of disease. Each collaborating institution followed its own protocols to collect whole blood in K2EDTA tubes. For TCRbeta analysis, collaborators shipped samples in one of three forms: frozen whole blood, isolated PBMCs, or DNA extracted from either of those sample types. TCRbeta CDR3 regions were amplified from genomic DNA using the immunoSEQ Assay, a bias-controlled multiplex PCR. Per the original workflow: Nucleated cell counts per sample were estimated from amplification of reference gene primers within the assay. To quantify the absolute abundance of each unique TCRbeta CDR3 rearrangement, sequence reads were collapsed and filtered. For each sample, productive Simpson clonality was calculated by taking the square root of Simpson's diversity index across productive rearrangements. Imported from immuneACCESS, the table was reduced by TCRdb to in-frame sequences with V and J called. These copies leave out some clones; in studies compared against another copy, an unresolved V gene accounts for under half, and the cause of the remainder is not known. D and trimming come from the DNA, and the V and J calls and clone size come from that table. A total of just over 250,000 clones appear in this sample, 75% to 90% of them only once. In total, the top ten clones hold roughly 10% of the sample.

Study-level results and caveats: The quantity of clinical and demographic metadata differed by source and by participant and was supplied without curation.

Notes on this clone: The clone's antigen remains unknown. No base-level quality is on record; no much larger clone is a single base apart.

Input material: peripheral blood. This chain is built from TRBV18 and TRBJ2-1, and TRBD2 aligns with 11 junction nucleotides. The receptor comes from a woman in her 70s with COVID-19, enrolled during active disease. For the CDR3, the sequence is CASSLGYTSGSYRKSYNEQFF. In nucleotides, the sequence is TGTGCCAGCTCACTGGGGTACACTAGCGGGAGTTACCGCAAGTCCTACAATGAGCAGTTCTTC.